The 17 T cell receptor beta chains in this list originate from one sample, sequenced in a study of shared clonotypes between healthy human individuals. It was CD45RO-negative cells, positively selected for CCR7, that made up naive CD8 cells, with terminally differentiated effector memory CD45RA+ cells excluded. The protocol was immunoSEQ multiplex PCR, while the TCRdb copy is restricted to in-frame clones and leaves out a portion. The sample shows roughly 2 million clones, about 95% of them seen only once. Input material: naive CD8+ T cells sorted from blood. The receptors originated from a man younger than 35 in good health.

For the CDR3, the DNA is TGTGCCAGCAGTGAAGATTTTGAATACGTGGCGGGGCAGTTCTTC. Translated: CASSEDFEYVAGQFF. J is TRBJ2-1 and V is TRBV6-1; tentatively, D is TRBD2 (5 bases). This CDR3 comprises 15 residues. Germline lookup yields CDR1 MNHNS and CDR2 SASEGT. V lost 1 base and J lost 12, with 19 bases in between.

This chain connects TRBV19 to TRBJ2-7; TRBD1 might be the D (5 bases). V was shortened by 6 bases and J by 0 bases, with 12 bases between the two germline ends. This CDR3 has 14 amino acids. Germline V CDR1 and CDR2: LNHDA, SQIVND (reference sequence). CDR3 DNA sequence: TGTGCCAGTAGCGTCAGGGCGAGCTCCTACGAGCAGTACTTC. This codes for CASSVRASSYEQYF.

The CDR3 region is CASSLETGPPSYEQYF. CDR3 sequence (DNA): TGTGCCAGCAGTTTAGAGACAGGCCCCCCCTCCTACGAGCAGTACTTC. This sequence joins TRBV27 and TRBJ2-7; TRBD1 might be the D (6 bases). Germline V gene lookup returns CDR1 MNHEY and CDR2 SMNVEV (reference sequence). There are 16 residues in the CDR3. The V gene lost 2 bases and the J gene lost 0 bases, with 14 bases spanning the gap.

This rearrangement joins TRBV18 to TRBJ2-2; perhaps TRBD1 as D (6 bases). This CDR3 has 16 residues. Germline CDR1 is KGHSH and CDR2 is LQKENI. V was clipped by 3 bases and J by 5 bases, with 16 bases between them. The CDR3 nucleotides are TGTGCCAGCTCACCGCCACCCGGGACACCGACCGGGGAGCTGTTTTTT. Its translation is CASSPPPGTPTGELFF.

This clone was seen only once. This chain connects TRBV5-1 to TRBJ2-3, with 10 bases identical to TRBD2. V was pared by 2 bases and J by 5 bases, with 14 bases of the junction left unmatched. The CDR3 consists of 18 residues. CDR1 SGHRS and CDR2 YFSETQ come from the germline V gene. CDR3 nucleotides: TGCGCCAGCAGCTTCCCTCTAGCGGGAGCCCTACCTCTAGATACGCAGTATTTT. Protein: CASSFPLAGALPLDTQYF.

This chain joins TRBV28 and TRBJ2-5; possibly TRBD2 for D (6 bases). Germline CDR1 and CDR2: MDHEN and SYDVKM. CDR3 length equals 14 residues. V shed 4 bases and J shed 5 bases, with 14 bases lying between them. CDR3 nucleotides: TGTGCCAGCAGTTGGGCAGGAGGGACGGAGACCCAGTACTTC. This codes for CASSWAGGTETQYF. Full variable domain (missing parts from reference TRBV28 and TRBJ2-5): DVKVTQSSRYLVKRTGEKVFLECVQDMDHENMFWYRQDPGLGLRLIYFSYDVKMKEKGDIPEGYSVSREKKERFSLILESASTNQTSMYLCASSWAGGTETQYFGPGTRLLVL.

This clone has just one count. The rearrangement links TRBV5-1 to TRBJ2-2; 10 positions match TRBD2. This CDR3 region has 16 residues. The germline V gene encodes CDR1 SGHRS and CDR2 YFSETQ. The V and J ends lost 1 base and 8 bases, in that order; junction bases with no gene match: 8. Here the CDR3 reads CASSLWLAGVSGELFF. In DNA form, the CDR3 reads TGCGCCAGCAGCTTGTGGCTAGCGGGAGTAAGTGGGGAGCTGTTTTTT.

The chain couples TRBV4-1 to TRBJ1-6; D is undetermined. The CDR3 consists of 13 residues. V shed 0 bases and J shed 10 bases, with 7 bases lying between them. Looked up from germline, CDR1 is MGHRA and CDR2 is YSYEKL. CDR3 in DNA: TGCGCCAGCAGCCAAGATCCAGCCTCACCCCTCCACTTT. Translated, it gives CASSQDPASPLHF.

The rearrangement joins TRBV13 to TRBJ1-1; tentatively, D is TRBD1 (5 bases). CDR1 and CDR2 from the germline V gene are PRHDT and FYEKMQ (reference sequence). Trimming shortened V by 6 bases and J by 5 bases, and 13 bases separated the two germline ends. This CDR3 is 13 amino acids long. CDR3 in DNA: TGTGCCAGCAGAGCAGGGAGTGGTACTGAAGCTTTCTTT. This sequence encodes CASRAGSGTEAFF.

The CDR3 loop reads CASSSTRQGFSYEQYF. The CDR3 DNA is TGTGCCAGCAGCAGTACGAGACAGGGGTTTTCCTACGAGCAGTACTTC. This chain uses TRBV11-2 with TRBJ2-7; 8 bases match TRBD1. V lost 5 bases and J lost 1; bases outside the gene matches: 10. CDR3 length: 16 residues. Looked up from germline, CDR1 is SGHAT and CDR2 is FQNNGV.

The rearrangement uses TRBV5-6 and TRBJ2-7; D is perhaps TRBD1 (6 bases). Between the trimmed V and J ends, which lost 2 bases and 0 bases, there was a span of 15 bases. Germline assignment: CDR1 SGHDT and CDR2 YYEEEE. This CDR3 is 16 amino acids long. CDR3 residues: CASSLATGLGSYEQYF. CDR3 in DNA: TGTGCCAGCAGCTTAGCCACAGGGCTTGGCTCCTACGAGCAGTACTTC.

The rearrangement joins TRBV19 to TRBJ1-1; the D gene is possibly TRBD1 (5 bases). The CDR3 length is 15 residues. Trimming removed 2 bases from V and 3 bases from J, with 13 bases in between. CDR1 is LNHDA and CDR2 is SQIVND in the germline V gene (reference sequence). Here the CDR3 reads CASSIIIGTDTEAFF. As DNA, the CDR3 is TGTGCCAGTAGTATAATAATCGGGACGGACACTGAAGCTTTCTTT.

This chain joins TRBV7-9 and TRBJ2-1; D possibly matches TRBD1 or TRBD2 (5 bases each). Germline V gene lookup returns CDR1 SEHNR and CDR2 FQNEAQ (reference sequence). The CDR3 covers 14 residues. Between the trimmed V and J ends, which lost 4 bases and 7 bases, there was a span of 14 bases. The CDR3 DNA reads TGTGCCAGCAGCTCTCTGGGGGTTCTGAATGAGCAGTTCTTC. Residues: CASSSLGVLNEQFF.

This chain connects TRBV28 to TRBJ1-2, with a possible D match to TRBD1 (6 bases). CDR1 is MDHEN and CDR2 is SYDVKM in the germline V gene. The CDR3 consists of 13 residues. Trimming took 11 bases from V and 4 from J, leaving 17 bases between them. The CDR3 is CAVKIQGFYGYTF. DNA for the CDR3: TGTGCCGTCAAGATACAGGGCTTCTATGGCTACACCTTC.

This clone was observed a handful of times. The V and J genes are TRBV11-2 and TRBJ2-7; 13 bases agree with TRBD2. The CDR3 is 16 amino acids. CDR1 and CDR2 from the germline V gene are SGHAT and FQNNGV. Trimming cost V 4 bases and J 3 bases; bases outside gene matches: 6. This CDR3 reads CASSSEGLAGLYEQYF. The CDR3, as DNA: TGTGCCAGCAGCTCTGAGGGACTAGCGGGACTCTACGAGCAGTACTTC.

This chain joins TRBV25-1 and TRBJ2-7; 8 nucleotides line up with TRBD2. The CDR3 length is 14 residues. The ends lost 2 bases at V and 4 bases at J; junction bases unmatched: 4. CDR1 and CDR2 from the germline V gene are MGHDK and SYGVNS. The CDR3 protein is CASSEAGGQYEQYF. The CDR3 DNA reads TGTGCCAGCAGTGAAGCGGGAGGACAATACGAGCAGTACTTC.

The chain employs TRBV29-1 and TRBJ1-2; D is uncertain. Deletions cut 5 bases from V and 10 bases from J, with 14 bases between. The CDR3 length is 11 residues. Germline-derived CDR1 and CDR2 are SQVTM and ANQGSEA. CDR3 sequence: CSVRWEGNYTF. CDR3 DNA: TGCAGCGTTAGGTGGGAGGGAAACTACACCTTC.